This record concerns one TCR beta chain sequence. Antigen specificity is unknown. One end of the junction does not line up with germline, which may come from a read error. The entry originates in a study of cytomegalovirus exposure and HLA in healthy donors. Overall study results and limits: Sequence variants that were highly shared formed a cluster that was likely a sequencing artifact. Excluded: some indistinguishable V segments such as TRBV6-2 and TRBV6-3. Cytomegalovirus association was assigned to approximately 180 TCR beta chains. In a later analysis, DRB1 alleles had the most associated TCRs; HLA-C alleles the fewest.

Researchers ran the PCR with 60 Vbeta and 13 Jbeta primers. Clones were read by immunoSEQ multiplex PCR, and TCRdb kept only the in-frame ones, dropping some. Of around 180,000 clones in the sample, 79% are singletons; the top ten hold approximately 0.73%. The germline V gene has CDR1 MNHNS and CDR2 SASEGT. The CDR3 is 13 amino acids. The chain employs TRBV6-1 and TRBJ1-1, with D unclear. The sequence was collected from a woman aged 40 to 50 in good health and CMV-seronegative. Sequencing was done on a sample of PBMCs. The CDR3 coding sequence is TGTGCTCTCCGTGCCGGGAGGAACGCTGAAGCTTTCTTT. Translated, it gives CALRAGRNAEAFF.